The 22 T cell receptor beta chains listed next were all sequenced from one sample in a study of blood T cells in healthy people across ages. It was with a sample-barcoded 5' primer and a J-beta primer mix that a second PCR of about 7 to 12 cycles was run. TCRdb independently ran MiXCR on the 5' RACE reads; one entry per CDR3 protein. The data contain 750,000 to 950,000 distinct CDR3 sequences, just under 30% of them singletons. These data were likewise used in another study, on T cells of mothers and their children.

Sequencing was performed on blood. All receptors derive from a woman in her 40s in good health.

This sequence joins TRBV10-3 and TRBJ1-1; TRBD1 might be the D (5 bases). V was pared by 7 bases and J by 5 bases, with 14 bases between. Germline values: CDR1 ENHRY, CDR2 SYGVKD. This CDR3 has 13 amino acids. CDR3 residues: CAITGATGTEAFF. The CDR3, as DNA: TGTGCCATCACCGGGGCCACGGGTACTGAAGCTTTCTTT.

The table lists this clonotype with a few counts. This chain uses TRBV24-1 with TRBJ2-5; TRBD1 aligns across 9 bases. V gave up 9 bases and J gave up 5 bases; unmatched junction bases: 12. The CDR3 consists of 15 residues. Germline assignment: CDR1 KGHDR and CDR2 SFDVKD. As DNA, the CDR3 is TGTGCCACCCAAAGGACAGGGGTTGTGGACGAGACCCAGTACTTC. It codes for CATQRTGVVDETQYF.

V gene TRBV7-6 combines with J gene TRBJ1-1; 7 positions agree with TRBD1. CDR3 length: 15 amino acids. Trimming at V came to 5 bases and at J to 1 base, leaving 7 bases not matched to a gene. Germline lookup yields CDR1 SGHVS and CDR2 FNYEAQ. In nucleotides, the CDR3 is TGTGCCAGCAGCCCCAGGACAGGTTCGAACACTGAAGCTTTCTTT. Residues: CASSPRTGSNTEAFF.

Many counts were recorded for this clonotype. The chain carries TRBV24-1 and TRBJ2-7; no clear D. Germline loops: CDR1 KGHDR, CDR2 SFDVKD. This CDR3 region has 11 residues. V gave up 7 bases and J gave up 8 bases, with 11 bases separating them. CDR3 amino acids: CATRDTRQQYF. DNA of the CDR3: TGTGCCACCAGAGACACACGTCAGCAGTACTTC.

This clonotype was counted ten times or more. V gene TRBV28 combines with J gene TRBJ2-7; tentative D call: TRBD2 (5 bases). The germline V and J ends were trimmed by 6 bases and 4 bases, with 19 bases remaining between them. From germline, CDR1 is MDHEN and CDR2 SYDVKM. The CDR3 sequence is 15 residues long. The CDR3 region is CASRVRGLLPYEQYF. The CDR3 DNA sequence: TGTGCCAGCAGGGTTCGCGGACTTTTGCCATACGAGCAGTACTTC.

This clonotype was detected ten times or more. This chain connects TRBV5-1 to TRBJ1-4, with 7 bases that match TRBD1. CDR3 size: 16 residues. Germline V lookup: CDR1 SGHRS, CDR2 YFSETQ. V shed 0 bases, J shed 0 bases, and the junction held 2 bases outside the gene matches. CDR3 loop: CASSLEGATTNEKLFF. The CDR3 DNA reads as TGCGCCAGCAGCTTGGAGGGGGCCACAACTAATGAAAAACTGTTTTTT.

This clonotype has only a few counts. The chain uses TRBV27 and TRBJ1-5, with 7 bases identical to TRBD1. The V segment lost 3 bases and the J segment 6 bases; nucleotides outside the gene matches: 11. Germline V CDR1 and CDR2: MNHEY, SMNVEV (reference sequence). The CDR3 has 16 residues. The CDR3 nucleotides are TGTGCCAGCAGTTTCCCCCCGACAGGGAGGATTCAGCCCCAGCATTTT. Translating gives CASSFPPTGRIQPQHF.

V usage is TRBV6-1 and J usage is TRBJ2-1; D call uncertain. V lost 0 bases to trimming and J lost 4 bases, with 10 bases between them. Per germline, CDR1 MNHNS and CDR2 SASEGT. This CDR3 is 15 amino acids long. CDR3 DNA: TGTGCCAGCAGTGAAGCGCTCGGACGGTACAATGAGCAGTTCTTC. Protein product: CASSEALGRYNEQFF.

The CDR3 DNA reads TGTGCCAGCAGCCACGGGGGGTTAGATGAAAAACTGTTTTTT. It yields the protein CASSHGGLDEKLFF. V usage is TRBV5-5 and J usage is TRBJ1-4; the D gene is possibly TRBD1 (5 bases). Germline V gene lookup returns CDR1 SGHKS and CDR2 YYEKEE (reference sequence). V was cut by 4 bases and J by 6 bases, with 13 bases left in between. The CDR3 runs 14 residues.

This chain joins TRBV5-5 and TRBJ2-3; D gene uncertain. Germline V gene sequence: CDR1 SGHKS, CDR2 YYEKEE (reference sequence). V was trimmed by 4 bases and J by 0 bases, leaving 12 bases between them. The CDR3 is 15 residues long. CDR3 sequence (DNA): TGTGCCAGCAGCACCAAGAGGTCTAGCACAGATACGCAGTATTTT. Its protein is CASSTKRSSTDTQYF.

The V call is TRBV27, the J call TRBJ2-3; a weak D match, TRBD1 (5 bases). CDR3 size: 14 residues. V shed 7 bases and J shed 5 bases, with 16 bases lying between them. In germline, CDR1 is MNHEY, CDR2 SMNVEV (reference sequence). The DNA for the CDR3 is TGTGCCAGCAACCAAGGGGCGCGCCGAGATACGCAGTATTTT. Protein: CASNQGARRDTQYF.

This clonotype occurred many times. The rearrangement uses TRBV18 and TRBJ2-7, with TRBD2 identical over 12 bases. CDR1 and CDR2 (germline): KGHSH, LQKENI. The CDR3 runs 15 residues. Germline trimming cut 2 bases from V and 2 bases from J; bases unmatched to any gene: 1. CDR3 in amino acids: CASSPRTSGAYEQYF. Written as DNA, the CDR3 is TGTGCCAGCTCACCAAGGACTAGCGGGGCCTACGAGCAGTACTTC.

This clonotype was detected many times. This chain joins TRBV20-1 and TRBJ2-6; 7 nucleotides line up with TRBD1. CDR3 length: 14 amino acids. V shed 5 bases and J 2 bases; nucleotides not matched to a gene: 3. Per the germline V gene, CDR1 is DFQATT and CDR2 is SNEGSKA (reference sequence). Here the CDR3 DNA reads TGCAGTGCTTCGACAGGGCCTGGGGCCAACGTCCTGACTTTC. Protein: CSASTGPGANVLTF.

This clonotype was found a few times. The rearrangement joins TRBV20-1 to TRBJ1-5; a weak D match, TRBD1 (5 bases). This CDR3 region has 18 residues. V was shortened by 3 bases and J by 4 bases, with 25 bases between the two germline ends. The germline V gene has CDR1 DFQATT and CDR2 SNEGSKA (reference sequence). This chain's CDR3 is CSASSATGTEGLNQPQHF. The CDR3 region has the DNA TGCAGTGCTAGTTCTGCAACCGGGACGGAGGGATTAAATCAGCCCCAGCATTTT.

Concerning this clonotype itself: A single base separates this from a much larger clone, so it may be a read error. The V call is TRBV25-1, the J call TRBJ2-5; D is ambiguous. Per the germline V gene, CDR1 is MGHDK and CDR2 is SYGVNS. The CDR3 sequence is 14 residues long. The CDR3 bases are TGTGCCGGCAGTGAATATCAGCTACAAGAGACCCAGTACTTC. Encoded protein: CAGSEYQLQETQYF.

The rearrangement joins TRBV10-3 to TRBJ1-5; the match to TRBD1 covers 8 bases. The CDR3 consists of 16 residues. With 1 base clipped from V and 6 bases from J, the junction kept 8 bases outside the gene matches. Per germline, CDR1 ENHRY and CDR2 SYGVKD. The DNA for the CDR3 is TGTGCCATCAGTGAGTTTCATGGACAGGGCCTTCAGCCCCAGCATTTT. This sequence encodes CAISEFHGQGLQPQHF.

This clonotype was counted at least ten times. The V and J genes are TRBV6-5 and TRBJ1-6; the D gene is possibly TRBD1 (5 bases). The CDR3 has 14 residues. Trimming removed 2 bases at V and 10 bases at J, with 12 bases between. CDR1 and CDR2 (germline): MNHEY, SVGAGI. The CDR3 reads CASSYETGVSPLHF. CDR3 nucleotides: TGTGCCAGCAGTTACGAAACGGGGGTGTCACCCCTCCACTTT.

This chain links TRBV4-1 with TRBJ1-1, with D possibly matching TRBD1 (5 bases). The germline gives CDR1 MGHRA, CDR2 YSYEKL. V lost 1 base, J lost 1 base, and 19 bases lay in between. This CDR3 region has 18 residues. The CDR3 nucleotides are TGCGCCAGCAGCCAAGCCCCGTCGCCCCAGGGAAGGAACACTGAAGCTTTCTTT. Translating gives CASSQAPSPQGRNTEAFF.

J is TRBJ2-1 and V is TRBV7-9, with a weak D call TRBD2 (6 bases). Germline CDR1 reads SEHNR; CDR2 reads FQNEAQ (reference sequence). The CDR3 sequence is 14 residues long. Trimming removed 0 bases from V and 5 bases from J, with 8 bases in between. The CDR3 nucleotides read TGTGCCAGCAGCTTAGCTTCGGGGGACAATGAGCAGTTCTTC. Protein: CASSLASGDNEQFF.

The chain recombines TRBV4-1 with TRBJ2-1; the D is unclear. The V gene lost 0 bases and the J gene lost 6 bases, with 9 bases spanning the gap. Germline V lookup: CDR1 MGHRA, CDR2 YSYEKL. The CDR3 loop spans 14 amino acids. The CDR3 DNA is TGCGCCAGCAGCCAAGAATTCGGTGCCAATGAGCAGTTCTTC. This codes for CASSQEFGANEQFF.

This clonotype has only one observation. The chain carries TRBV6-2 or TRBV6-3 and TRBJ2-7, with D perhaps given as TRBD1 or TRBD2 (5 bases each). This CDR3 is built from 17 residues. Germline V gene lookup returns CDR1 MNHEY and CDR2 SVGEGT. V dropped 1 base and J dropped 7 bases, with 23 bases sitting between them. This CDR3 is CASSYFLGPLGENEQYF. The CDR3 bases are TGTGCCAGCAGTTACTTTCTAGGCCCATTGGGGGAAAATGAGCAGTACTTC.

This clonotype was counted a few times. The junction shows a germline mismatch at one end, possibly a read error. V is TRBV25-1 and J is TRBJ2-7, with TRBD2 as a possible D gene (6 bases). The CDR3 is made up of 18 amino acids. Germline CDR1 is MGHDK and CDR2 is SYGVNS. This chain's CDR3 is CVSSEWSRGLQGRYEQYF. CDR3 DNA sequence: TGTGTCAGCAGTGAATGGAGTCGGGGACTGCAGGGTCGCTACGAGCAGTACTTC.